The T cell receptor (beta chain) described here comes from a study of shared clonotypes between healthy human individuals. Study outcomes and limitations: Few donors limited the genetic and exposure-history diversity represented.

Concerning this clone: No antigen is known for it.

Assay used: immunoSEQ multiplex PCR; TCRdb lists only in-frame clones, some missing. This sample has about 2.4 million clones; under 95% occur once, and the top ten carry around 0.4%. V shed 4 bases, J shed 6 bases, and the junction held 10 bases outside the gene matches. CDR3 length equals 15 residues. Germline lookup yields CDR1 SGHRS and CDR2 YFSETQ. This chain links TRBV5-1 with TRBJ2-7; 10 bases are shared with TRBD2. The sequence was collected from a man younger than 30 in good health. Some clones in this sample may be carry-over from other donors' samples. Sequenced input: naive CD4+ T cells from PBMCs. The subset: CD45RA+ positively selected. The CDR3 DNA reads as TGCGCCAGCAGCGAAACTAGCGGGAAATCGGGCGAGCAGTACTTC. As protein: CASSETSGKSGEQYF.